This entry lists 17 T cell receptor beta chains sequenced from one sample in a study of cytomegalovirus exposure and HLA in healthy donors (TCRdb year 2017). Library preparation was by the immunoSEQ multiplex PCR assay. A mixture of 60 forward primers for TCR Vbeta segments and 13 reverse primers for TCR Jbeta segments was used in the multiplex PCR. TCRdb re-hosts the immuneACCESS table, in-frame sequences only. Its copies lack some clones; in the studies checked, an unresolved V gene accounts for under half of them, and the cause for the rest is not known. The sample contains around 210,000 clones, around 80% of them found a single time. Around 0.45% of the sample rests with the top ten. Sequencing used PBMCs. All receptors derive from a boy younger than 18 in good health and CMV-seronegative.

The rearrangement joins TRBV30 to TRBJ2-7, with TRBD2 identical over 8 bases. This CDR3 contains 19 residues. The germline CDR1 and CDR2 sequences are GTSNPN and SVGIG (reference sequence). The junction had 20 bases not matched to a gene; V was cut back by 1 base and J by 3 bases. The CDR3 region is CAWSGSGSLSRGDVYEQYF. As DNA, the CDR3 is TGTGCCTGGAGTGGGAGCGGGAGTCTCTCCCGTGGGGACGTCTACGAGCAGTACTTC.

This clone was observed a few times. This chain joins TRBV7-9 and TRBJ2-3; 12 bases match TRBD2. Germline V lookup: CDR1 SEHNR, CDR2 FQNEAQ (reference sequence). V dropped 6 bases and J dropped 5; count of bases not matched to a gene: 6. The CDR3 sequence is 15 residues long. CDR3 amino acids: CASRDLAGGRDTQYF. The CDR3 DNA follows: TGTGCCAGCAGGGACCTAGCGGGGGGGCGAGATACGCAGTATTTT.

CDR3 in DNA: TGTGCCAGCAGTCCTCCCCCACAAAACTATGGCTACACCTTC. Amino acids: CASSPPPQNYGYTF. The rearrangement uses TRBV28 and TRBJ1-2; no reliable D call. V lost 5 bases to trimming and J lost 2 bases, with 12 bases between them. The CDR3 covers 14 residues. Germline V gene lookup returns CDR1 MDHEN and CDR2 SYDVKM.

The V gene is TRBV19, the J gene TRBJ1-5, with D perhaps TRBD1 (5 bases). This CDR3 has 17 residues. The ends were cut back, 5 bases at V and 3 bases at J, with 20 bases in the middle. Germline loops: CDR1 LNHDA, CDR2 SQIVND (reference sequence). The CDR3: CASSWDVRGGNNQPQHF. The DNA of the CDR3 is TGTGCCAGTAGTTGGGATGTGAGGGGAGGGAACAATCAGCCCCAGCATTTT.

This clone was seen a single time. In DNA form, the CDR3 reads TGTGCCAGTAGATCGGCGGGAATGAACACTGAAGCTTTCTTT. Translating gives CASRSAGMNTEAFF. The chain couples TRBV19 to TRBJ1-1; D not certain. The V gene's germline CDR1 is LNHDA and CDR2 SQIVND (reference sequence). The CDR3 extends over 14 amino acids. Trimming stripped 6 bases from V and 0 bases from J, with 11 bases between.

The table lists this clone with a few counts. This specimen includes other DNA sequences encoding the same CDR3. The V and J genes are TRBV10-3 and TRBJ2-2; D might be TRBD1 (5 bases). Trimming stripped 0 bases from V and 5 bases from J, with 10 bases between. The V gene's germline CDR1 is ENHRY and CDR2 SYGVKD. CDR3 length: 15 residues. The CDR3 region is CAISESSPGTGELFF. The CDR3 coding sequence is TGTGCCATCAGTGAGTCCTCCCCAGGGACCGGGGAGCTGTTTTTT.

J is TRBJ2-1 and V is TRBV21-1; the table's D call of TRBD2 was not tested on the DNA. TRBV21-1 has pseudogene status. This CDR3 contains 18 residues. The CDR3 is CASSKGRVCSVECNEQFF. The DNA of the CDR3 is TGTGCCAGCAGCAAAGGTCGAGTGTGTAGCGTTGAATGTAATGAGCAGTTCTTC.

The V gene is TRBV28, the J gene TRBJ1-6, with 9 bases fitting TRBD1. This CDR3 contains 18 residues. V was clipped by 7 bases and J by 3 bases; unmatched bases: 13. Per germline, CDR1 MDHEN and CDR2 SYDVKM. The CDR3 loop reads CASTGQGLSGNYNSPLHF. As DNA, the CDR3 is TGTGCCAGCACCGGACAGGGGTTATCGGGGAACTATAATTCACCCCTCCACTTT.

This sequence joins TRBV9 and TRBJ2-1, with D possibly TRBD1 on 5 matching bases. From germline, CDR1 is SGDLS and CDR2 YYNGEE. Trimming took off 3 bases at V and 12 bases at J, with 10 bases between the two ends. The CDR3 sequence is 11 residues long. The CDR3 loop reads CASSASRGQFF. CDR3 nucleotide sequence: TGTGCCAGCAGCGCCTCAAGGGGGCAGTTCTTC.

The V and J genes are TRBV5-6 and TRBJ2-5; 11 bases agree with TRBD1. The CDR3 has 15 residues. J lost 2 bases, V lost 4 bases, and 4 bases had no gene match. Germline V gene sequence: CDR1 SGHDT, CDR2 YYEEEE. CDR3 coding DNA: TGTGCCAGCAGCCCAGGGACAGGGGGTCAAGAGACCCAGTACTTC. This gives the protein CASSPGTGGQETQYF.

The V gene is TRBV4-1, the J gene TRBJ2-1, with D possibly being TRBD2 (5 bases). Per germline, CDR1 MGHRA and CDR2 YSYEKL. The CDR3 has 12 residues. Trimming removed 5 bases at V and 6 bases at J, with 8 bases between. DNA of the CDR3: TGCGCCAGCAGCAACCGGGGCAATGAGCAGTTCTTC. Protein: CASSNRGNEQFF.

This clone was detected once. The gene calls are TRBV7-9 and TRBJ1-1, with 7 bases aligning to TRBD1. Germline CDR1 and CDR2: SEHNR and FQNEAQ (reference sequence). Trimming cost V 5 bases and J 4 bases; bases outside gene matches: 4. This CDR3 spans 13 amino acids. Here the CDR3 reads CASSPGGSTEAFF. For the CDR3, the DNA is TGTGCCAGCAGCCCAGGGGGAAGCACTGAAGCTTTCTTT.

V is TRBV6-1 and J is TRBJ2-7, with TRBD2 matching over 13 bases. The CDR3 totals 15 residues. Trimming at V came to 5 bases and at J to 0 bases, leaving 1 base not matched to a gene. The germline gives CDR1 MNHNS, CDR2 SASEGT. The chain's CDR3 is CASSRTSGSSYEQYF. CDR3 coding DNA: TGTGCCAGCAGTAGGACTAGCGGGAGCTCCTACGAGCAGTACTTC.

This chain connects TRBV13 to TRBJ2-3; 9 bases agree with TRBD2. V trimming: 5 bases; J trimming: 2 bases; junction bases outside the gene matches: 11. Germline V gene data show CDR1 as PRHDT and CDR2 as FYEKMQ (reference sequence). This CDR3 contains 17 residues. CDR3 DNA: TGTGCCAGCAGCCCGCCCGGGCTAGCGGGACTCACAGATACGCAGTATTTT. It encodes CASSPPGLAGLTDTQYF.

This clone was picked up a small number of times. The V gene is TRBV30, the J gene TRBJ2-7, with 15 positions matching TRBD2. CDR1 is GTSNPN, CDR2 SVGIG, per germline (reference sequence). After removal of 4 bases from V and 3 bases from J, the junction contained 10 bases not matched to a gene. The CDR3 length is 17 residues. CDR3 nucleotide sequence: TGTGCCTGGAAGGGGACTAGCGGGGGGCTTGGCTACTACGAGCAGTACTTC. This encodes CAWKGTSGGLGYYEQYF.

The CDR3 spells CASSVARRGLGAGANVLTF. CDR3 nucleotides: TGTGCCAGCAGCGTAGCCCGGCGGGGTCTGGGCGCTGGGGCCAACGTCCTGACTTTC. The J gene is TRBJ2-6, the V gene TRBV9, with a weak D call TRBD2 (6 bases). The CDR3 covers 19 residues. CDR1 is SGDLS and CDR2 is YYNGEE in the germline V gene. Trimming left V 0 bases short and J 2 bases short, with 18 bases between.

The chain combines TRBV10-2 with TRBJ1-1; TRBD1 agrees at 7 bases. CDR1 WSHSY and CDR2 SAAADI come from the germline V gene. Trimming took 7 bases from V and 1 from J; bases not matched to a gene: 12. The CDR3 contains 16 residues. The CDR3, as DNA: TGCGCCAGCAAAGGGGAACAGGGGAGAAGGAACACTGAAGCTTTCTTT. Protein: CASKGEQGRRNTEAFF.